A selection of T cell receptor beta chains follows, all from one sample in a study of shared clonotypes between healthy human individuals. TCRdb keeps only in-frame clones here, not all; method: immunoSEQ multiplex PCR. The profile shows approximately 2,300,000 clones, 85% to 95% of them singletons. Sequenced: naive CD4+ T cells from PBMCs. These receptors originate from a man between 18 and 29 years old in good health. Some clones in this sample may be carry-over from other donors' samples. The CDR3 runs from the conserved cysteine through the conserved F or W. The D gene is left open where the match is weak. Clone size appears in some rows only: once, few, many, or a class for an expanded clone.

TGTGCCAGCTCACGACCGGGACAGGCCTACGAGCAGTACTTC | CASSRPGQAYEQYF | TRBV18 | TRBD1 | NA | 14 | TRBJ2-7
TGTGCCGTCCCTCACGAAGGGTCCTACTACGAGCAGTACTTC | CAVPHEGSYYEQYF | TRBV7-9 | NA | NA | 14 | TRBJ2-7
TGTGCCAGCAGCTTGATTGATAGGGGCTACACCTTC | CASSLIDRGYTF | TRBV5-6 | NA | NA | 12 | TRBJ1-2
TGTGCCAGCAGTGAATCTCTAGGCGCGTACTATGGCTACACCTTC | CASSESLGAYYGYTF | TRBV6-1 | NA | NA | 15 | TRBJ1-2
TGTGCCAGCAGCGTAAGTGGCGGGAGAGGCTGGGAGACCCAGTACTTC | CASSVSGGRGWETQYF | TRBV9 | TRBD2 | NA | 16 | TRBJ2-5
TGTGCCAGCAGCCCTCCTGAGACAGGGACAGATACGCAGTATTTT | CASSPPETGTDTQYF | TRBV7-2 | TRBD1 | NA | 15 | TRBJ2-3
TGTGCCAGTACCCCGTGGGGTTTGGGCAGCACTGAAGCTTTCTTT | CASTPWGLGSTEAFF | TRBV19 | NA | few | 15 | TRBJ1-1
TGCGCCAGCAGCCGCGAGGGGGGGAACACTGAAGCTTTCTTT | CASSREGGNTEAFF | TRBV4-1 | NA | NA | 14 | TRBJ1-1
TGTGCCAGCAGTCGCCGACGCAATCAGCCCCAGCATTTT | CASSRRRNQPQHF | TRBV6-5 | NA | NA | 13 | TRBJ1-5
TGTGCCAGCAGCCCCGACAGGGGGGACACCGGGGAGCTGTTTTTT | CASSPDRGDTGELFF | TRBV7-3 | TRBD1 | once | 15 | TRBJ2-2
TGTGCCAGCAGCCTTAGCGGGGCGGGCGCCTACGAGCAGTACTTC | CASSLSGAGAYEQYF | TRBV6-1 | TRBD2 | NA | 15 | TRBJ2-7
TGTGCCAGCAGCCCGCGACTGACGGGAGGGCCGGATACGCAGTATTTT | CASSPRLTGGPDTQYF | TRBV7-9 | TRBD2 | NA | 16 | TRBJ2-3
TGTGCCAGCAGTTCCTCCTGGGAGCAGTACTTC | CASSSSWEQYF | TRBV6-5 | NA | NA | 11 | TRBJ2-7
TGTGCCAGCAGTCCTTTAATTTTGAGAGCGGGGACTACTAACACCGGGGAGCTGTTTTTT | CASSPLILRAGTTNTGELFF | TRBV28 | TRBD2 | NA | 20 | TRBJ2-2
TGTGCCAGCATTTTTAGCGCCGCTAGCACAGATACGCAGTATTTT | CASIFSAASTDTQYF | TRBV6-1 | NA | once | 15 | TRBJ2-3
TGTGCCAGCAGCTTAATAACAGGTGTTGGCTACACCTTC | CASSLITGVGYTF | TRBV11-2 | NA | NA | 13 | TRBJ1-2
TGTGCCAGCATTGGGGCTGCAACTAATGAAAAACTGTTTTTT | CASIGAATNEKLFF | TRBV28 | NA | NA | 14 | TRBJ1-4
TGTGCCAGCAGCCGACTAGCGGGAGTTGTAGATACGCAGTATTTT | CASSRLAGVVDTQYF | TRBV7-2 | TRBD2 | NA | 15 | TRBJ2-3
TGTGCCTGGAGGGCGGGGACAGGGACCTACGAGCAGTACTTC | CAWRAGTGTYEQYF | TRBV30 | TRBD1 | NA | 14 | TRBJ2-7
TGTGCCAGCAGGGCTGGAGAAGGGGCCCAGTACTTC | CASRAGEGAQYF | TRBV13 | NA | NA | 12 | TRBJ2-5
TGTGCCAGCAGTGATACAGGGAATCAGCCCCAGCATTTT | CASSDTGNQPQHF | TRBV6-1 | NA | NA | 13 | TRBJ1-5
TGTGCCAGCAGCTTTAGCGGGAGGGAGCAGTACTTC | CASSFSGREQYF | TRBV11-2 | TRBD2 | NA | 12 | TRBJ2-7
TGTGCCACTGCGACTAACTCTGGAAACACCATATATTTT | CATATNSGNTIYF | TRBV27 | NA | few | 13 | TRBJ1-3
TGTGCCAGCATGTCAGCTTTAAACTATGGCTACACCTTC | CASMSALNYGYTF | TRBV6-6 | NA | NA | 13 | TRBJ1-2
TGTGCCAGCGGGACTCAGGGGTTGCGTTCAAACACCATATATTTT | CASGTQGLRSNTIYF | TRBV2 | NA | NA | 15 | TRBJ1-3
TGTGCCAGCATCCCCGTGCCTTATCAGCCCCAGCATTTT | CASIPVPYQPQHF | TRBV7-9 | NA | NA | 13 | TRBJ1-5
TGTGCCAGCAGCCTAACAAGGAGCTCCTACAATGAGCAGTTCTTC | CASSLTRSSYNEQFF | TRBV7-3 | NA | NA | 15 | TRBJ2-1
TGTGCCAGCAGCTTAAGGGGCTCGTCTCAGTACGAGCAGTACTTC | CASSLRGSSQYEQYF | TRBV7-3 | NA | NA | 15 | TRBJ2-7
TGTGCCAGCAGCTACGGACAGGGGGTAACAGATACGCAGTATTTT | CASSYGQGVTDTQYF | TRBV7-6 | TRBD1 | NA | 15 | TRBJ2-3
TGTGCCAGCAGCTTAGCGCGCGGGGCCTCCTACGAGCAGTACTTC | CASSLARGASYEQYF | TRBV7-9 | NA | NA | 15 | TRBJ2-7
TGTGCCAGCAGCTTAGGGTTCAGGGTCGGGCTAGCGGGACGGAAAGAGCAGTTCTTC | CASSLGFRVGLAGRKEQFF | TRBV7-6 | TRBD2 | NA | 19 | TRBJ2-1
TGTGCCAGTAAAATTAGCGGGAGGTCCTACAATGAGCAGTTCTTC | CASKISGRSYNEQFF | TRBV28 | TRBD2 | NA | 15 | TRBJ2-1
TGCGCCACCGGCAGTGGAAATGAGCAGTTCTTC | CATGSGNEQFF | TRBV5-1 | NA | NA | 11 | TRBJ2-1
TGTGCCAGCAGCTTGGGTTATAGGAACTATGGCTACACCTTC | CASSLGYRNYGYTF | TRBV5-4 | NA | NA | 14 | TRBJ1-2
TGTGCCAGCAGCCAGATGGTAGAATACAATGAGCAGTTCTTC | CASSQMVEYNEQFF | TRBV4-2 | NA | NA | 14 | TRBJ2-1
TGCGCCAGCAGCTTCGGCGGGACACCGGCCCAAGAGACCCAGTACTTC | CASSFGGTPAQETQYF | TRBV5-1 | NA | NA | 16 | TRBJ2-5
TGTGCCAGCAGTCCTACCTCGGCGGGGGCATCCTACGAGCAGTACTTC | CASSPTSAGASYEQYF | TRBV7-6 | NA | NA | 16 | TRBJ2-7
TGTGCCATCAGTGCCCGGGAGGGCTATGGCTACACCTTC | CAISAREGYGYTF | TRBV10-3 | NA | once | 13 | TRBJ1-2
TGCAGCGTTGCCCCCCCCTTAAGGGCTGAAGCTTTCTTT | CSVAPPLRAEAFF | TRBV29-1 | NA | NA | 13 | TRBJ1-1
TGTGCCAGCAGCTTAGAGGGGCTTCTAGCCAAAAACATTCAGTACTTC | CASSLEGLLAKNIQYF | TRBV7-9 | NA | NA | 16 | TRBJ2-4
TGTGCCAGCAGTCCCCTGGGGTATTCAGGGCCCCAGCATTTT | CASSPLGYSGPQHF | TRBV28 | NA | once | 14 | TRBJ1-5
TGTGCCAGCAGCTTCACAACGACCTCTGGAAACACCATATATTTT | CASSFTTTSGNTIYF | TRBV7-9 | NA | NA | 15 | TRBJ1-3
TGTGCCAGCAGCCCACAGGGGAGGATCGGCCAGTACTTC | CASSPQGRIGQYF | TRBV7-6 | NA | NA | 13 | TRBJ2-5
TGTGCCAGCAGCGGAAGGACAGGGTCTGGCTACACCTTC | CASSGRTGSGYTF | TRBV2 | TRBD1 | NA | 13 | TRBJ1-2
TGTGCCAGCAGTACACAGGGGGACGCTGAAGCTTTCTTT | CASSTQGDAEAFF | TRBV14 | TRBD1 | NA | 13 | TRBJ1-1
TGTGCCAGCATTCCCGGGACAGGGGTTCGGACCCAGTACTTC | CASIPGTGVRTQYF | TRBV2 | TRBD1 | NA | 14 | TRBJ2-5
TGCGCCAGCAGCTCTAGGGGACTAGCGGACTCCTACGAGCAGTACTTC | CASSSRGLADSYEQYF | TRBV5-1 | TRBD2 | NA | 16 | TRBJ2-7
TGTGCCAGCAGCCCAGACAGGTCCGTGGAGACCCAGTACTTC | CASSPDRSVETQYF | TRBV7-9 | NA | NA | 14 | TRBJ2-5
TGTGCCAGCAGCTTGGGCGTAACTAGCGGGAGGCGCGAGCAGTACTTC | CASSLGVTSGRREQYF | TRBV5-4 | TRBD2 | NA | 16 | TRBJ2-7
TGTGCCAGCAGCTACCACAGGTTACCGAACACTGAAGCTTTCTTT | CASSYHRLPNTEAFF | TRBV2 | NA | NA | 15 | TRBJ1-1
TGCGCCAGCAGTGAGTCGAGGCCCGCGGAGACCCAGTACTTC | CASSESRPAETQYF | TRBV10-1 | NA | NA | 14 | TRBJ2-5
TGTGCCACCAGCATAGGGACTAGCGGGATTTACGAGCAGTACTTC | CATSIGTSGIYEQYF | TRBV15 | TRBD2 | NA | 15 | TRBJ2-7
TGCGCCAGCAGCCAAGCGGTAGCGGGAGTTCGGGATACGCAGTATTTT | CASSQAVAGVRDTQYF | TRBV4-1 | TRBD2 | NA | 16 | TRBJ2-3
TGTGCCAGCAGTTTTGGGGGGGGCTATGGCTACACCTTC | CASSFGGGYGYTF | TRBV27 | NA | NA | 13 | TRBJ1-2
TGCGCCAGCAGCTTGGGGGACTGGGGCAATCAGCCCCAGCATTTT | CASSLGDWGNQPQHF | TRBV5-1 | NA | NA | 15 | TRBJ1-5
TGCGCCAGCAGCAACCAGCAGGGATACTATGGCTACACCTTC | CASSNQQGYYGYTF | TRBV5-1 | NA | NA | 14 | TRBJ1-2
TGTGCCAGCTCACCTACGGGACAGGGATTCCCCGGGGAGCTGTTTTTT | CASSPTGQGFPGELFF | TRBV18 | TRBD1 | NA | 16 | TRBJ2-2